The 29 T cell receptor beta chains given below trace back to one sample, sequenced in a study of cytomegalovirus exposure and HLA in healthy donors. Primers for the PCR totalled 60 Vbeta and 13 Jbeta. Profiled with immunoSEQ multiplex PCR; TCRdb holds only in-frame clones, not every one. The repertoire holds under 150,000 clones, with about 77% as singletons. Sequencing was done on a sample of PBMCs. These receptors came from a woman aged 35 to 49 in good health and CMV-seronegative.

The rearrangement joins TRBV7-2 to TRBJ1-6; no clear D. This CDR3 contains 13 residues. The ends were cut back, 5 bases at V and 7 bases at J, with 9 bases in the middle. The V gene's germline CDR1 is SGHTA and CDR2 FQGNSA. CDR3 in amino acids: CASSPYRNSPLHF. The CDR3 DNA is TGTGCCAGCAGCCCCTACAGAAATTCACCCCTCCACTTT. The complete variable domain, with remaining parts taken from reference TRBV7-2 and TRBJ1-6, reads GAGVSQSPSNKVTEKGKDVELRCDPISGHTALYWYRQSLGQGLEFLIYFQGNSAPDKSGLPSDRFSAERTGGSVSTLTIQRTQQEDSAVYLCASSPYRNSPLHFGNGTRLTVT.

This sequence joins TRBV7-9 and TRBJ2-3; 9 bases are a match to TRBD1. The CDR3 loop spans 13 amino acids. Germline V gene sequence: CDR1 SEHNR, CDR2 FQNEAQ (reference sequence). The DNA of the CDR3 is TGTGCTATCAGGGACAGGGTCGTAGATACGCAGTATTTT. It is translated as CAIRDRVVDTQYF.

About this clone itself: In the same sample, other DNA sequences code for this CDR3. V is TRBV7-9 and J is TRBJ1-5, with D hard to call. Germline V gives CDR1 SEHNR, CDR2 FQNEAQ (reference sequence). There are 14 residues in the CDR3. Trimming cost V 4 bases and J 2 bases, with 9 bases left between them. CDR3 sequence reads: CASSSGQGNQPQHF. The CDR3 coding sequence is TGTGCCAGCAGCTCCGGTCAGGGCAATCAGCCCCAGCATTTT.

The chain couples TRBV7-2 to TRBJ1-6; TRBD1 is a possible D gene (5 bases). CDR3 length equals 14 residues. Germline V gene sequence: CDR1 SGHTA, CDR2 FQGNSA. V lost 3 bases and J lost 7, with 10 bases in between. CDR3 in DNA: TGTGCCAGCAGCTTCACGCCAGGGAATTCACCCCTCCACTTT. It is translated as CASSFTPGNSPLHF.

This chain links TRBV10-3 with TRBJ1-1, with 7 bases identical to TRBD1. CDR1 and CDR2 (germline): ENHRY, SYGVKD. J lost 5 bases, V lost 4 bases, and 7 bases had no gene match. This CDR3 is 14 amino acids long. The CDR3 DNA reads TGTGCCATCAGTGGACAGGGAATAAGTACTGAAGCTTTCTTT. Protein sequence: CAISGQGISTEAFF.

This clone was picked up one time. V usage is TRBV29-1 and J usage is TRBJ1-1; D is unclear. This CDR3 is 11 amino acids long. CDR1 and CDR2 from the germline V gene are SQVTM and ANQGSEA. Trimming shortened V by 4 bases and J by 6 bases, and 9 bases separated the two germline ends. In DNA, the CDR3 is TGCAGCGTTGCACAGCCCGCTGAAGCTTTCTTT. Its protein product is CSVAQPAEAFF.

J is TRBJ2-1 and V is TRBV29-1; the match to TRBD1 covers 10 bases. The germline gives CDR1 SQVTM, CDR2 ANQGSEA. With V trimmed by 7 bases and J by 6 bases, 12 bases remained unmatched. The CDR3 runs 15 residues. CDR3 DNA sequence: TGCAGCGCCCTGGGGGGGGACAGGGGAGTCAATGAGCAGTTCTTC. This sequence encodes CSALGGDRGVNEQFF.

This rearrangement joins TRBV6-1 to TRBJ2-7; a possible D gene is TRBD2 (7 bases). V was shortened by 0 bases and J by 4 bases, with 16 bases between the two germline ends. The CDR3 runs 16 residues. Germline CDR1 reads MNHNS; CDR2 reads SASEGT. This chain's CDR3 is CASSEAGQGREYEQYF. CDR3 bases: TGTGCCAGCAGTGAAGCCGGTCAGGGGAGGGAGTACGAGCAGTACTTC.

V gene TRBV4-1 combines with J gene TRBJ2-7; perhaps TRBD2 as D (6 bases). The germline V gene has CDR1 MGHRA and CDR2 YSYEKL. Trimming removed 1 base at V and 0 bases at J, with 7 bases between. This CDR3 is built from 14 residues. The CDR3 sequence: CASSQVGSSYEQYF. The CDR3 region has the DNA TGCGCCAGCAGCCAAGTCGGGAGCTCCTACGAGCAGTACTTC.

The chain has TRBV5-1 and TRBJ2-3, with D tentatively TRBD1 (5 bases). This CDR3 is 16 amino acids long. Trimming cost V 0 bases and J 6 bases, with 17 bases left between them. Germline CDR1 reads SGHRS; CDR2 reads YFSETQ. The CDR3 loop is CASSLAVGNGADTQYF. DNA for the CDR3: TGCGCCAGCAGCTTGGCTGTGGGTAATGGGGCGGATACGCAGTATTTT.

The chain carries TRBV5-6 and TRBJ1-6; D ambiguous. Between the trimmed V and J ends, which lost 2 bases and 7 bases, there was a span of 10 bases. This CDR3 region has 14 residues. CDR1 and CDR2 (germline): SGHDT, YYEEEE. The CDR3 coding sequence is TGTGCCAGCAGCTTAGGTCAGGTGAATTCACCCCTCCACTTT. Residues: CASSLGQVNSPLHF.

The chain carries TRBV10-2 and TRBJ1-5; no reliable D call. Germline-derived CDR1 and CDR2 are WSHSY and SAAADI. The germline V and J ends were trimmed by 0 bases and 7 bases, with 13 bases remaining between them. The CDR3 contains 15 residues. This chain's CDR3 is CASSESRFLGQPQHF. The CDR3 DNA reads TGCGCCAGCAGTGAGTCGCGGTTCCTCGGGCAGCCCCAGCATTTT.

CDR3 amino acids: CASSYRTGRGYGYTF. In nucleotides, the CDR3 is TGTGCCAGCAGTTACCGAACAGGTCGTGGCTACGGCTACACCTTC. The V gene is TRBV6-5, the J gene TRBJ1-2; the D gene is possibly TRBD1 (5 bases). Trimming stripped 2 bases from V and 8 bases from J, with 18 bases between. The CDR3 extends over 15 amino acids. From germline, CDR1 is MNHEY and CDR2 SVGAGI.

V usage is TRBV9 and J usage is TRBJ2-1; TRBD2 matches at 9 bases. The CDR3 is 15 residues long. The J segment lost 12 bases and the V segment lost 4 bases, leaving 14 bases of the junction unmatched. Germline values: CDR1 SGDLS, CDR2 YYNGEE. The CDR3, as DNA: TGTGCCAGCAGCTCCCAAGCGGGGGGCGCGGAGGGGCAGTTCTTC. It codes for CASSSQAGGAEGQFF.

The genes are TRBV13 and TRBJ1-4, with D possibly TRBD1 on 5 matching bases. V was cut by 9 bases and J by 5 bases, with 19 bases left in between. Germline V gene sequence: CDR1 PRHDT, CDR2 FYEKMQ (reference sequence). The CDR3 covers 15 residues. In DNA form, the CDR3 reads TGTGCCAGTAATTTAGTCCAGGGCCAAAATGAAAAACTGTTTTTT. Protein: CASNLVQGQNEKLFF.

The rearrangement links TRBV5-8 to TRBJ2-5; D gene uncertain. Germline V gene sequence: CDR1 SGHTS, CDR2 YDEGEE. The germline V and J ends were trimmed by 0 bases and 4 bases, with 10 bases remaining between them. The CDR3 is made up of 14 amino acids. The CDR3 here is CASSLDGGGETQYF. CDR3 DNA: TGTGCCAGCAGCTTGGACGGTGGTGGAGAGACCCAGTACTTC.

The sample holds a few counts of this clone. The J gene is TRBJ2-1, the V gene TRBV4-2, with 10 bases aligning to TRBD1. V shed 7 bases and J 9 bases; nucleotides not matched to a gene: 12. Per the germline V gene, CDR1 is LGHNA and CDR2 is YNFKEQ. The CDR3 sequence is 15 residues long. The CDR3 here is CASNPGDRGPSEQFF. The CDR3 region has the DNA TGTGCCAGCAACCCAGGGGACAGGGGACCCAGTGAGCAGTTCTTC.

The genes are TRBV5-6 and TRBJ1-1, with D tentatively TRBD1 (6 bases). Trimming removed 7 bases at V and 0 bases at J, with 22 bases between. The CDR3 length is 17 residues. Germline CDR1 reads SGHDT; CDR2 reads YYEEEE. Written as DNA, the CDR3 is TGTGCCAGCCAATGGGGGGGCGGGCTCTTTGTGAACACTGAAGCTTTCTTT. Encoded protein: CASQWGGGLFVNTEAFF.

V gene TRBV28 combines with J gene TRBJ1-5; no definite D call. Germline assignment: CDR1 MDHEN and CDR2 SYDVKM. The CDR3 has 12 amino acids. The germline V and J ends were trimmed by 5 bases and 4 bases, with 6 bases remaining between them. The CDR3 sequence: CASSRLNQPQHF. The CDR3 DNA is TGTGCCAGCAGTAGACTTAATCAGCCCCAGCATTTT.

There are a few counts of this clone. The V call is TRBV10-3, the J call TRBJ1-4; the D is unclear. CDR1 is ENHRY, CDR2 SYGVKD, per germline. V lost 0 bases, J lost 4 bases, and 9 bases lay in between. The CDR3 extends over 15 amino acids. CDR3 coding DNA: TGTGCCATCAGTGAGTCGAACAAAAATAATGAAAAACTGTTTTTT. It translates to CAISESNKNNEKLFF.

Here the CDR3 DNA reads TGTGCCAGCAACCCCACCGGGACTACCACAGATACGCAGTATTTT. It encodes CASNPTGTTTDTQYF. V usage is TRBV28 and J usage is TRBJ2-3, with TRBD2 matching 7 bases. This CDR3 comprises 15 residues. Germline CDR1 and CDR2: MDHEN and SYDVKM. With V trimmed by 7 bases and J by 2 bases, 9 bases remained unmatched.

V and J are TRBV9 and TRBJ2-7; 12 bases match TRBD1. The CDR3 is 14 amino acids. The germline V gene has CDR1 SGDLS and CDR2 YYNGEE. The junction had 5 bases not matched to a gene; V was cut back by 4 bases and J by 6 bases. CDR3 sequence (DNA): TGTGCCAGCAGCCGGGACAGGGGGCTGGGCGAGCAGTACTTC. Amino acid sequence: CASSRDRGLGEQYF. Using reference TRBV9 and TRBJ2-7 for the parts outside the CDR3, the full variable domain is DSGVTQTPKHLITATGQRVTLRCSPRSGDLSVYWYQQSLDQGLQFLIQYYNGEERAKGNILERFSAQQFPDLHSELNLSSLELGDSALYFCASSRDRGLGEQYFGPGTRLTVT.

The chain couples TRBV4-1 to TRBJ1-2, with D hard to call. The CDR3 is 14 amino acids. Germline V CDR1 and CDR2: MGHRA, YSYEKL. Trimming removed 2 bases at V and 5 bases at J, with 12 bases between. This CDR3 reads CASSQQLSQYGYTF. The CDR3 DNA is TGCGCCAGCAGCCAACAGTTATCCCAATATGGCTACACCTTC.

The J gene is TRBJ1-6, the V gene TRBV30, with D possibly being TRBD1 (6 bases). V lost 1 base and J 1 base, leaving 8 bases between the germline ends. Germline values: CDR1 GTSNPN, CDR2 SVGIG (reference sequence). The CDR3 has 15 residues. The CDR3 reads CAWSEGVSYNSPLHF. The CDR3 DNA reads as TGTGCCTGGAGTGAGGGGGTTTCCTATAATTCACCCCTCCACTTT.

The chain recombines TRBV12-5 with TRBJ1-2; TRBD1 agrees at 7 bases. J gave up 2 bases and V 5 bases, and 11 bases lay outside the gene matches. The CDR3 runs to 16 residues. The germline V gene has CDR1 LGHNT and CDR2 FRNRAP. The CDR3 DNA reads as TGTGCTAGTGGTAACTCCCGGGACAGTCTCAACTATGGCTACACCTTC. It specifies CASGNSRDSLNYGYTF.

The V and J genes are TRBV7-9 and TRBJ1-2; 9 bases agree with TRBD1. Per the germline V gene, CDR1 is SEHNR and CDR2 is FQNEAQ (reference sequence). V was pared by 4 bases and J by 7 bases, with 7 bases of the junction left unmatched. The CDR3 is 14 amino acids. The CDR3 nucleotides read TGTGCCAGCAGCTCCTGGACAGGGGATCCTGGCTACACCTTC. As protein: CASSSWTGDPGYTF.

The chain carries TRBV18 and TRBJ1-5, with 8 nucleotides matching TRBD1. The CDR3 extends over 15 amino acids. The junction had 5 bases not matched to a gene; V was cut back by 2 bases and J by 5 bases. The germline V gene encodes CDR1 KGHSH and CDR2 LQKENI. The CDR3 spells CASSPRQGAYQPQHF. The CDR3, as DNA: TGTGCCAGCTCACCAAGGCAGGGGGCATATCAGCCCCAGCATTTT.

This clone has a handful of counts. CDR3 residues: CSVQDRRGQNTGELFF. Here the CDR3 DNA reads TGCAGCGTCCAAGACCGCAGGGGGCAGAACACCGGGGAGCTGTTTTTT. The genes are TRBV29-1 and TRBJ2-2; 8 nucleotides agree with TRBD1. The germline V gene encodes CDR1 SQVTM and CDR2 ANQGSEA. The CDR3 extends over 16 amino acids. V gave up 6 bases and J gave up 1 base; unmatched junction bases: 10.

The sample holds one count of this clone. This sequence joins TRBV6-6 and TRBJ1-1; no clear D. Per germline, CDR1 MNHNY and CDR2 SVGAGI (reference sequence). The CDR3 is 15 residues long. The V gene lost 7 bases and the J gene lost 1 base, with 16 bases spanning the gap. The CDR3 protein is CASTDGWTSNTEAFF. The CDR3 DNA reads as TGTGCCAGCACCGACGGATGGACTTCGAACACTGAAGCTTTCTTT.